These 29 T cell receptor beta chains share one sample of origin, sequenced in a study of blood T cell repertoires in COVID-19. Profiling relied on immunoSEQ multiplex PCR, and the TCRdb table lists in-frame clones only, not all of them. Of 400,000 to 500,000 clones listed, 80% to 90% were seen once; the top ten hold about 1.5%. Sample: peripheral blood. The origin of the receptors is a woman younger than 45 with active or convalescent COVID-19.

This rearrangement joins TRBV20-1 to TRBJ2-7, with 9 bases lining up with TRBD2. Germline V gene sequence: CDR1 DFQATT, CDR2 SNEGSKA (reference sequence). With 3 bases clipped from V and 5 bases from J, the junction kept 14 bases outside the gene matches. The CDR3 length is 16 residues. CDR3 in DNA: TGCAGTGCTAGTTTCGGGCTAGCGGGGTTAGGTCACGAGCAGTACTTC. Translating it yields CSASFGLAGLGHEQYF.

V gene TRBV18 combines with J gene TRBJ1-1, with 9 bases that match TRBD1. J lost 5 bases, V lost 2 bases, and 3 bases had no gene match. This CDR3 spans 14 amino acids. The germline gives CDR1 KGHSH, CDR2 LQKENI. As DNA, the CDR3 is TGTGCCAGCTCACCAGGACAGGGGTTAACTGAAGCTTTCTTT. Its protein is CASSPGQGLTEAFF.

In this sample, this clone turned up once. V gene TRBV28 combines with J gene TRBJ1-2, with D possibly being TRBD1 (5 bases). Trimming shortened V by 5 bases and J by 2 bases, and 12 bases separated the two germline ends. This CDR3 has 14 residues. The germline CDR1 and CDR2 sequences are MDHEN and SYDVKM. The CDR3 DNA reads as TGTGCCAGCAGTCCCGGGGGGGGAAACTATGGCTACACCTTC. Translated, it gives CASSPGGGNYGYTF.

The CDR3 nucleotides are TGTGCCAGCAGCTTAAGACAGAGCTACTCTGGAAACACCATATATTTT. It specifies CASSLRQSYSGNTIYF. The V call is TRBV7-9, the J call TRBJ1-3, with a possible D match to TRBD1 (5 bases). The V gene lost 2 bases and the J gene lost 0 bases, with 11 bases spanning the gap. CDR1 SEHNR and CDR2 FQNEAQ come from the germline V gene (reference sequence). CDR3 length: 16 residues.

The table lists this clone with a few counts. The chain carries TRBV27 and TRBJ1-2; 8 nucleotides match TRBD1. The J segment lost 8 bases and the V segment lost 5 bases, leaving 4 bases of the junction unmatched. CDR3 size: 12 residues. Germline V gives CDR1 MNHEY, CDR2 SMNVEV (reference sequence). DNA for the CDR3: TGTGCCAGCAGTAAACAGGGGGGAGGCTACACCTTC. This encodes CASSKQGGGYTF.

The genes are TRBV2 and TRBJ1-6, with D unclear. V lost 7 bases and J 0 bases, leaving 13 bases between the germline ends. The CDR3 loop spans 16 amino acids. Germline lookup yields CDR1 SNHLY and CDR2 FYNNEI. The CDR3 here is CASTRGGSSYNSPLHF. The CDR3, as DNA: TGTGCCAGCACCCGGGGTGGGAGCTCCTATAATTCACCCCTCCACTTT.

The genes are TRBV5-1 and TRBJ1-2; no clear D. V lost 2 bases and J lost 3, with 14 bases in between. This CDR3 has 15 amino acids. The germline V gene has CDR1 SGHRS and CDR2 YFSETQ. The DNA for the CDR3 is TGCGCCAGCAGCTTCCATCCGGGTGAAGACTATGGCTACACCTTC. Its translation: CASSFHPGEDYGYTF.

The chain carries TRBV6-1 and TRBJ2-7; 9 nucleotides agree with TRBD2. There are 16 residues in the CDR3. After removal of 1 base from V and 0 bases from J, the junction contained 4 bases not matched to a gene. The germline gives CDR1 MNHNS, CDR2 SASEGT. CDR3 sequence: CASSEGGGGASYEQYF. CDR3 in DNA: TGTGCCAGCAGTGAAGGCGGCGGGGGGGCCTCCTACGAGCAGTACTTC.

V usage is TRBV20-1 and J usage is TRBJ2-2, with 11 positions matching TRBD2. Losses at the gene ends were 3 bases for V and 6 bases for J; bases not matched to a gene: 9. From germline, CDR1 is DFQATT and CDR2 SNEGSKA (reference sequence). CDR3 length equals 16 residues. CDR3: CSASPTSGDEAGELFF. The DNA for the CDR3 is TGCAGTGCTAGTCCGACTAGCGGGGATGAAGCCGGGGAGCTGTTTTTT.

This clone was observed a handful of times. The rearrangement links TRBV9 to TRBJ2-7; D is ambiguous. The germline V gene has CDR1 SGDLS and CDR2 YYNGEE. This CDR3 is 14 amino acids long. With 1 base removed from V and 1 base from J, the gap between germline ends came to 9 bases. The CDR3 spells CASSVRVNSYEQYF. CDR3 DNA sequence: TGTGCCAGCAGCGTAAGAGTCAATTCCTACGAGCAGTACTTC.

This chain joins TRBV7-8 and TRBJ2-5; 7 bases match TRBD1. Germline V lookup: CDR1 SGHVS, CDR2 FQNEAQ. V shed 6 bases and J 3 bases; nucleotides not matched to a gene: 10. This CDR3 comprises 15 residues. CDR3 sequence (DNA): TGTGCCAGCAGGAATACCCCCGGACAGGAAGAGACCCAGTACTTC. Translation: CASRNTPGQEETQYF.

This chain uses TRBV11-2 with TRBJ1-1, with D possibly TRBD1 on 5 matching bases. Germline values: CDR1 SGHAT, CDR2 FQNNGV. V was cut by 1 base and J by 5 bases, with 26 bases left in between. The CDR3 runs to 19 residues. The CDR3 reads CASSLGVVGAGPNRTEAFF. Here the CDR3 DNA reads TGTGCCAGCAGCTTAGGGGTGGTAGGGGCTGGCCCTAATCGAACTGAAGCTTTCTTT.

The chain employs TRBV19 and TRBJ1-6, with a possible D match to TRBD1 (5 bases). Between the trimmed V and J ends, which lost 5 bases and 3 bases, there was a span of 8 bases. CDR3 length equals 14 residues. Germline CDR1 and CDR2: LNHDA and SQIVND (reference sequence). CDR3: CASSSQVYNSPLHF. In DNA form, the CDR3 reads TGTGCCAGTAGTTCACAGGTCTATAATTCACCCCTCCACTTT.

The rearrangement uses TRBV11-2 and TRBJ1-1, with D hard to call. CDR1 is SGHAT, CDR2 FQNNGV, per germline. The CDR3 runs 12 residues. Deletions cut 1 base from V and 11 bases from J, with 11 bases between. Here the CDR3 reads CASSLVEARAFF. The DNA of the CDR3 is TGTGCCAGCAGCTTAGTTGAGGCCCGGGCTTTCTTT.

The chain uses TRBV27 and TRBJ1-5; 7 bases agree with TRBD1. The J segment lost 9 bases and the V segment lost 5 bases, leaving 10 bases of the junction unmatched. The germline V gene encodes CDR1 MNHEY and CDR2 SMNVEV (reference sequence). There are 14 residues in the CDR3. Here the CDR3 DNA reads TGTGCCAGCAGTACAAGACAGGGACAAGGGCCCCAGCATTTT. It specifies CASSTRQGQGPQHF.

Only a few counts were recorded for this clone. At one of its ends the junction is not consistent with the germline gene, which may arise from a read error. This sequence joins TRBV4-1 and TRBJ1-3; weak D call: TRBD1 (6 bases). This CDR3 comprises 15 residues. CDR1 MGHRA and CDR2 YSYEKL come from the germline V gene. For the CDR3, the DNA is TGCGCCAGCAGCAAAGATCAGGGGAATTGGAACACCATATATTTT. Translation: CASSKDQGNWNTIYF.

The chain carries TRBV5-1 and TRBJ2-1; 9 bases map to TRBD2. Germline trimming cut 5 bases from V and 5 bases from J; bases unmatched to any gene: 8. The CDR3 runs 15 residues. From germline, CDR1 is SGHRS and CDR2 YFSETQ. DNA of the CDR3: TGCGCCAGCAGTGAGGGACTAGCAGAGGACAATGAGCAGTTCTTC. Its translation is CASSEGLAEDNEQFF.

V usage is TRBV7-8 and J usage is TRBJ2-7; 7 bases are shared with TRBD2. V shed 2 bases and J 6 bases; nucleotides not matched to a gene: 7. This CDR3 spans 14 amino acids. The germline V gene encodes CDR1 SGHVS and CDR2 FQNEAQ. The CDR3 region is CASSLSRLAAEQYF. DNA for the CDR3: TGTGCCAGCAGCTTAAGTAGACTAGCAGCCGAGCAGTACTTC.

The genes are TRBV2 and TRBJ1-2, with TRBD1 matching over 8 bases. The CDR3 totals 14 residues. The germline gives CDR1 SNHLY, CDR2 FYNNEI. Germline trimming cut 7 bases from V and 6 bases from J; bases unmatched to any gene: 10. The CDR3 sequence: CASIDRGPPNGYTF. CDR3 nucleotide sequence: TGTGCCAGCATCGACAGGGGTCCCCCCAATGGCTACACCTTC.

This rearrangement joins TRBV20-1 to TRBJ1-2; 7 bases fit TRBD1. Per the germline V gene, CDR1 is DFQATT and CDR2 is SNEGSKA (reference sequence). The ends lost 3 bases at V and 8 bases at J; junction bases unmatched: 15. The CDR3 extends over 15 amino acids. The CDR3 sequence: CSASYRGRRVEGYTF. The CDR3 DNA follows: TGCAGTGCTAGTTACAGGGGCCGCAGGGTGGAAGGCTACACCTTC.

This chain joins TRBV19 and TRBJ1-1; D is undetermined. Germline V gives CDR1 LNHDA, CDR2 SQIVND (reference sequence). The CDR3 covers 14 residues. Trimming removed 3 bases at V and 1 base at J, with 9 bases between. This CDR3 is CASSMLGANTEAFF. Here the CDR3 DNA reads TGTGCCAGTAGTATGCTGGGCGCGAACACTGAAGCTTTCTTT.

The V and J genes are TRBV6-5 and TRBJ1-1; 7 nucleotides match TRBD1. Germline CDR1 reads MNHEY; CDR2 reads SVGAGI. The trim removed 6 bases at V and 1 base at J, leaving 5 bases unmatched. The CDR3 extends over 14 amino acids. The CDR3 DNA sequence: TGTGCCAGCAGGCCCAGGACAGGGAACACTGAAGCTTTCTTT. It codes for CASRPRTGNTEAFF.

The chain has TRBV6-4 and TRBJ2-3; D is uncertain. Trimming took off 1 base at V and 0 bases at J, with 5 bases between the two ends. From germline, CDR1 is MRHNA and CDR2 SNTAGT. The CDR3 spans 14 residues. As DNA, the CDR3 is TGTGCCAGCAGTGACTTCGGGAGCACAGATACGCAGTATTTT. It encodes CASSDFGSTDTQYF.

This chain connects TRBV27 to TRBJ2-2, with D possibly being TRBD2 (5 bases). Germline V CDR1 and CDR2: MNHEY, SMNVEV (reference sequence). CDR3 length: 15 amino acids. V gave up 6 bases and J gave up 5 bases, with 16 bases separating them. CDR3 in amino acids: CASRLGGFGTGELFF. Here the CDR3 DNA reads TGTGCCAGCAGATTGGGCGGGTTTGGGACCGGGGAGCTGTTTTTT.

J is TRBJ2-5 and V is TRBV5-1, with 7 bases identical to TRBD2. V trimming: 3 bases; J trimming: 2 bases; junction bases outside the gene matches: 4. The length of the CDR3 is 14 residues. Germline V gene data show CDR1 as SGHRS and CDR2 as YFSETQ. This CDR3 is CASSWGTKQETQYF. The CDR3 DNA reads as TGCGCCAGCAGCTGGGGGACTAAACAAGAGACCCAGTACTTC.

The gene calls are TRBV20-1 and TRBJ1-1, with a possible D match to TRBD1 (5 bases). This CDR3 contains 13 residues. The germline CDR1 and CDR2 sequences are DFQATT and SNEGSKA (reference sequence). V shed 3 bases and J shed 7 bases, with 15 bases lying between them. CDR3 in DNA: TGCAGTGCTAGTTGGGTAGCGGGGGGTGAAGCTTTCTTT. Translating gives CSASWVAGGEAFF.

This clone has just one count. V gene TRBV15 combines with J gene TRBJ1-2, with D tentatively TRBD1 (6 bases). This CDR3 contains 13 residues. The V and J ends lost 3 bases and 7 bases respectively, with 12 bases between them. Germline CDR1 reads LNHNV; CDR2 reads YYDKDF (reference sequence). In DNA, the CDR3 is TGTGCCACCAGCAGCGACAGGTTTGGTGGCTACACCTTC. Translated: CATSSDRFGGYTF.

The genes are TRBV3-1 (or the pseudogene TRBV3-2) and TRBJ2-7; D not resolved. The germline gives CDR1 LGHDT, CDR2 YNNKEL (reference sequence). CDR3 length: 14 residues. Trimming removed 0 bases at V and 0 bases at J, with 6 bases between. The CDR3 coding sequence is TGTGCCAGCAGCCAAGACCCCAACTCCTACGAGCAGTACTTC. Protein sequence: CASSQDPNSYEQYF.

CDR3 in amino acids: CASSEYIGTTYEQYF. CDR3 nucleotides: TGTGCCAGCAGTGAATATATCGGGACAACCTACGAGCAGTACTTC. The chain links TRBV25-1 to TRBJ2-7, with a possible D match to TRBD1 (6 bases). The germline V and J ends were trimmed by 0 bases and 2 bases, with 11 bases remaining between them. From germline, CDR1 is MGHDK and CDR2 SYGVNS. This CDR3 has 15 residues.